This TCR beta chain is from a study of blood T cell repertoires in COVID-19. The germline V gene has CDR1 MDHEN and CDR2 SYDVKM. The CDR3 has 17 residues. The ends lost 4 bases at V and 2 bases at J; junction bases unmatched: 12. Assay: immunoSEQ multiplex PCR; the TCRdb copy retains only in-frame clones and omits some. The table records about 250,000 clones, over 80% of them present only once. The TCR sequence derives from a woman aged 40-49 years who had recovered from COVID-19. The sequencing sample was made of peripheral blood. V usage is TRBV28 and J usage is TRBJ2-7; TRBD1 matches at 9 bases. The CDR3 loop is CASSSEGLGQGTYEQYF. CDR3 coding DNA: TGTGCCAGCAGTTCCGAAGGGCTGGGACAGGGTACCTACGAGCAGTACTTC.